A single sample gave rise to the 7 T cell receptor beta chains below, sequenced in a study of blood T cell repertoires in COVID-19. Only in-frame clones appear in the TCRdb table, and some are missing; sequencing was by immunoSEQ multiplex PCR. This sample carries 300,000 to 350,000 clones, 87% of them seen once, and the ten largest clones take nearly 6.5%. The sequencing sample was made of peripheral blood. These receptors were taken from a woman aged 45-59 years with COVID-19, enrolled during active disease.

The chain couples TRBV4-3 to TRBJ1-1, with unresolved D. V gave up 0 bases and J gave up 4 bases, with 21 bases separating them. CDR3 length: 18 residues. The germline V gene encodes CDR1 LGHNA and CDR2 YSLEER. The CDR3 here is CASSQDRLFTAGGTEAFF. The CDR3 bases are TGCGCCAGCAGCCAAGATCGGCTTTTCACAGCTGGAGGCACTGAAGCTTTCTTT.

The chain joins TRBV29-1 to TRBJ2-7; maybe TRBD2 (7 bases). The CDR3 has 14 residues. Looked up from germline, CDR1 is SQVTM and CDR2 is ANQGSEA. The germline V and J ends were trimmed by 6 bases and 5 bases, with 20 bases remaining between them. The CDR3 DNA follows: TGCAGCGTCGACCAAGGGGGGGCGCAAAACGAGCAGTACTTC. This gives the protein CSVDQGGAQNEQYF.

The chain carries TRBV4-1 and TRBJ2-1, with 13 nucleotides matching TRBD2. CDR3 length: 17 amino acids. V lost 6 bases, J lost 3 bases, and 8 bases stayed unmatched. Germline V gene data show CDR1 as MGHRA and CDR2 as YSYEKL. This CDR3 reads CASSPFGTSGNYNEQFF. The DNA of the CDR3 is TGCGCCAGCAGTCCCTTTGGGACTAGCGGGAACTACAATGAGCAGTTCTTC.

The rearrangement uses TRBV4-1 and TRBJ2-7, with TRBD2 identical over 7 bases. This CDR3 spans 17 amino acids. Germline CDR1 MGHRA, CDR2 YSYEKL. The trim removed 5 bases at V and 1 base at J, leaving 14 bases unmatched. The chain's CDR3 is CASSFPPGGKGSYEQYF. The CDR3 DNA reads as TGCGCCAGCAGCTTTCCCCCGGGGGGTAAAGGGTCCTACGAGCAGTACTTC.

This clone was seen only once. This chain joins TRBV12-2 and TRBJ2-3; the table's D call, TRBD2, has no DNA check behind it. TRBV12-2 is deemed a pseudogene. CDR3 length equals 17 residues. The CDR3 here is CASRSRRDIGKPDTQYF. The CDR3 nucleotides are TGTGCAAGTCGGTCTCGTAGGGATATCGGGAAACCAGATACGCAGTATTTT.

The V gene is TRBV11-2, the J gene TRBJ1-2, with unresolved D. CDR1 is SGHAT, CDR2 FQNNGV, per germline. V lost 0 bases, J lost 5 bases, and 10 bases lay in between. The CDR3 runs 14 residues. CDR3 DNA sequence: TGTGCCAGCAGCTTAGAGGGTAGGAGGTATGGCTACACCTTC. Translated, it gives CASSLEGRRYGYTF. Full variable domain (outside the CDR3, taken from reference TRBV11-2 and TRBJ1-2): EAGVAQSPRYKIIEKRQSVAFWCNPISGHATLYWYQQILGQGPKLLIQFQNNGVVDDSQLPKDRFSAERLKGVDSTLKIQPAKLEDSAVYLCASSLEGRRYGYTFGSGTRLTVV.

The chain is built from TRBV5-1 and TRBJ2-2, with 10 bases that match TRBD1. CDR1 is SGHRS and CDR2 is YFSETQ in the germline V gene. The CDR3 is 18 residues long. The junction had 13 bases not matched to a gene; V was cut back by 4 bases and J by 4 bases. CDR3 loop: CASSERQGAPLVTGELFF. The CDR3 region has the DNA TGCGCCAGCAGCGAAAGACAGGGGGCGCCTTTAGTCACCGGGGAGCTGTTTTTT. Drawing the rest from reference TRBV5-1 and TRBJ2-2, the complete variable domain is KAGVTQTPRYLIKTRGQQVTLSCSPISGHRSVSWYQQTPGQGLQFLFEYFSETQRNKGNFPGRFSGRQFSNSRSEMNVSTLELGDSALYLCASSERQGAPLVTGELFFGEGSRLTVL.